The 26 T cell receptor beta chains listed next were all sequenced from one sample in a study of T-cell reconstitution after alpha-beta-depleted transplantation in children. Unique molecular identifiers were incorporated during preparation of the TCRbeta library. TCRdb itself ran the PCR reads through MiXCR, one entry per CDR3 protein. The table lists fewer than 550,000 distinct CDR3 sequences, 11% of them singletons. The source material was PBMCs from the stem cell graft donor, sampled from the stem cell graft. The receptor source for this set is a human donor who donated a stem cell graft to a child with acute myeloid leukemia.

This clonotype was detected many times. V gene TRBV5-1 combines with J gene TRBJ1-5, with TRBD1 matching 7 bases. CDR1 SGHRS and CDR2 YFSETQ come from the germline V gene. This CDR3 has 15 residues. V lost 4 bases, J lost 1 base, and 5 bases stayed unmatched. The CDR3 spells CASSLGQASNQPQHF. For the CDR3, the DNA is TGCGCCAGCAGCCTAGGACAGGCGAGCAATCAGCCCCAGCATTTT.

The V call is TRBV20-1, the J call TRBJ2-7, with 7 nucleotides matching TRBD1. V gave up 6 bases and J gave up 3 bases; unmatched junction bases: 11. Per germline, CDR1 DFQATT and CDR2 SNEGSKA (reference sequence). The CDR3 covers 14 residues. As DNA, the CDR3 is TGCAGTGCCTCCGACCTCGGGACAGACTACGAGCAGTACTTC. Translation: CSASDLGTDYEQYF.

This chain joins TRBV4-2 and TRBJ2-4; 9 nucleotides agree with TRBD2. Germline V CDR1 and CDR2: LGHNA, YNFKEQ. The length of the CDR3 is 15 residues. J lost 9 bases, V lost 0 bases, and 6 bases had no gene match. CDR3 sequence reads: CASSQDAGGPGIQYF. The CDR3 DNA reads TGTGCCAGCAGCCAAGATGCGGGAGGGCCGGGCATTCAGTACTTC.

This clonotype showed up just a few times. The chain links TRBV12-3 or TRBV12-4 to TRBJ1-3, with D perhaps matching TRBD1 (6 bases). With 7 bases removed from V and 0 bases from J, the gap between germline ends came to 10 bases. The CDR3 has 14 amino acids. CDR3 in amino acids: CASKRGGSGNTIYF. In nucleotides, the CDR3 is TGTGCCAGCAAAAGGGGGGGCTCTGGAAACACCATATATTTT.

The chain recombines TRBV10-2 with TRBJ1-5; no firm D call. V lost 3 bases, J lost 0 bases, and 6 bases lay in between. Germline-derived CDR1 and CDR2 are WSHSY and SAAADI. The CDR3 sequence is 14 residues long. The CDR3 DNA reads TGCGCCAGCAGTGAAATTTATAGCAATCAGCCCCAGCATTTT. Its protein is CASSEIYSNQPQHF.

This clonotype has only a few counts. V is TRBV4-3 and J is TRBJ2-5; 8 nucleotides align to TRBD1. With 1 base clipped from V and 2 bases from J, the junction kept 6 bases outside the gene matches. Germline CDR1 is LGHNA and CDR2 is YSLEER. The CDR3 extends over 16 amino acids. CDR3 sequence reads: CASSQGNRGSQETQYF. CDR3 nucleotide sequence: TGCGCCAGCAGCCAAGGGAACAGGGGGTCACAAGAGACCCAGTACTTC.

The rearrangement links TRBV15 to TRBJ2-5; 9 bases are shared with TRBD1. In germline, CDR1 is LNHNV, CDR2 YYDKDF (reference sequence). The V gene end was trimmed by 5 bases and the J gene end by 0 bases; junction bases not matched to a gene: 7. The CDR3 covers 16 residues. CDR3 in amino acids: CATSVDRGSNQETQYF. The CDR3 nucleotides are TGTGCCACCAGCGTTGACAGGGGGTCTAACCAAGAGACCCAGTACTTC.

The chain is built from TRBV7-2 and TRBJ2-1, with 10 nucleotides matching TRBD1. Germline lookup yields CDR1 SGHTA and CDR2 FQGNSA. Trimming at V came to 5 bases and at J to 10 bases, leaving 8 bases not matched to a gene. The CDR3 sequence is 14 residues long. CDR3 DNA sequence: TGTGCCAGCAGCCCCCGGGACAGGGGCGGAGAGCAGTTCTTC. This codes for CASSPRDRGGEQFF.

The chain couples TRBV4-2 to TRBJ2-7; D tentatively reads TRBD1 or TRBD2 (6 bases each). Germline-derived CDR1 and CDR2 are LGHNA and YNFKEQ. The CDR3 totals 14 residues. V lost 5 bases and J lost 5, with 16 bases in between. CDR3 sequence reads: CASSASPGAHEQYV. DNA of the CDR3: TGTGCCAGCAGCGCATCTCCGGGGGCCCACGAGCAGTACGTC.

This sequence joins TRBV12-3 or TRBV12-4 and TRBJ2-2; 7 nucleotides line up with TRBD1. CDR3 length: 16 residues. V lost 6 bases, J lost 0 bases, and 7 bases stayed unmatched. The CDR3 region has the DNA TGTGCCAGCAGACTCACCGGGACAGCGAACACCGGGGAGCTGTTTTTT. Residues: CASRLTGTANTGELFF.

This sequence joins TRBV7-6 and TRBJ2-1; 13 bases fit TRBD2. The germline V gene encodes CDR1 SGHVS and CDR2 FNYEAQ. With V trimmed by 11 bases and J by 12 bases, 19 bases remained unmatched. This CDR3 has 16 amino acids. CDR3: CASSPVGLAGATLQFF. The CDR3 nucleotides read TGTGCCTCCTCCCCAGTCGGACTAGCGGGGGCTACGCTGCAGTTCTTC.

V is TRBV7-9 and J is TRBJ2-3, with 7 bases aligning to TRBD2. CDR3 length: 16 residues. Trimming took 4 bases from V and 8 from J; bases not matched to a gene: 15. Per germline, CDR1 SEHNR and CDR2 FQNEAQ (reference sequence). In nucleotides, the CDR3 is TGTGCCAGCAGCTCTTCTAGCGGCGTACAGTCAGGTACGCAGTATTTT. This gives the protein CASSSSSGVQSGTQYF.

This rearrangement joins TRBV2 to TRBJ1-6, with D hard to call. V was clipped by 6 bases and J by 13 bases, with 10 bases between them. This CDR3 has 11 residues. Germline loops: CDR1 SNHLY, CDR2 FYNNEI. The CDR3 here is CASRTLGPLHF. The CDR3 DNA follows: TGTGCCAGCAGGACCCTGGGGCCCCTCCACTTT.

This clonotype was picked up a small number of times. This chain uses TRBV20-1 with TRBJ2-7; 8 bases agree with TRBD2. In germline, CDR1 is DFQATT, CDR2 SNEGSKA (reference sequence). The CDR3 length is 14 residues. V lost 4 bases, J lost 0 bases, and 5 bases stayed unmatched. CDR3 loop: CSAKTSASSYEQYF. CDR3 in DNA: TGCAGTGCTAAGACTAGCGCAAGCTCCTACGAGCAGTACTTC.

The V and J genes are TRBV21-1 and TRBJ2-7; the table's D call, TRBD1, was not checked against the DNA. TRBV21-1 is tagged as a pseudogene. The length of the CDR3 is 23 residues. Written as DNA, the CDR3 is TGTGCCAGCAGCAAAGCTGAGCCCCCCCGCTTTATTCCGGGACAGGGGGCGTCTTACGAGCAGTACGTC. Residues: CASSKAEPPRFIPGQGASYEQYV.

The chain links TRBV6-5 to TRBJ2-2, with 8 bases that match TRBD1. Germline CDR1 reads MNHEY; CDR2 reads SVGAGI. This CDR3 comprises 18 residues. The trim removed 0 bases at V and 8 bases at J, leaving 14 bases unmatched. The chain's CDR3 is CASSYSGTGEFYAGELFF. DNA for the CDR3: TGTGCCAGCAGTTACTCGGGGACAGGCGAGTTCTATGCTGGGGAGCTGTTTTTT.

In this sample, this clonotype turned up a few times. As DNA, the CDR3 is TGTGCCAGCAGCCAAGAGGAGGTAAGCGGGTACACCTACGAGCAGTACTTC. This gives the protein CASSQEEVSGYTYEQYF. The rearrangement uses TRBV4-2 and TRBJ2-7; tentatively, D is TRBD2 (6 bases). The germline gives CDR1 LGHNA, CDR2 YNFKEQ. This CDR3 is built from 17 residues. The V end was cut by 0 bases, the J end by 2 bases, with 17 bases between.

The CDR3 sequence is CSVGGASGNTIYF. The CDR3 DNA reads TGCAGCGTTGGCGGGGCCTCTGGAAACACCATATATTTT. V usage is TRBV29-1 and J usage is TRBJ1-3; tentative D call: TRBD1 (5 bases). The ends were cut back, 4 bases at V and 0 bases at J, with 7 bases in the middle. The CDR3 extends over 13 amino acids. CDR1 and CDR2 (germline): SQVTM, ANQGSEA.

This clonotype occurred a few times. This chain connects TRBV29-1 to TRBJ2-7; D is perhaps TRBD1 (7 bases). V lost 1 base and J 3 bases, leaving 13 bases between the germline ends. The CDR3 consists of 14 residues. Germline lookup yields CDR1 SQVTM and CDR2 ANQGSEA. The CDR3 DNA reads as TGCAGCGTTGAAGGACAGGGAGGATACTACGAGCAGTACTTC. Its translation: CSVEGQGGYYEQYF.

This clonotype has just a few counts. This sequence joins TRBV29-1 and TRBJ1-2; TRBD1 is a possible D gene (5 bases). The CDR3 is 12 residues long. Trimming stripped 3 bases from V and 4 bases from J, with 9 bases between. CDR1 and CDR2 (germline): SQVTM, ANQGSEA. The CDR3 loop reads CSVDQGGYGYTF. The CDR3 DNA reads TGCAGCGTTGATCAGGGTGGCTATGGCTACACCTTC.

V and J are TRBV2 and TRBJ2-3; the match to TRBD2 covers 10 bases. CDR3 length: 15 amino acids. The germline gives CDR1 SNHLY, CDR2 FYNNEI. Trimming at V came to 2 bases and at J to 4 bases, leaving 3 bases not matched to a gene. The CDR3 spells CASSESGTSADTQYF. CDR3 coding DNA: TGTGCCAGCAGTGAAAGCGGGACTAGCGCAGATACGCAGTATTTT.

This clonotype showed up just a few times. The gene calls are TRBV20-1 and TRBJ1-2; D might be TRBD1 (6 bases). Germline assignment: CDR1 DFQATT and CDR2 SNEGSKA (reference sequence). CDR3 length equals 14 residues. V shed 1 base and J shed 3 bases, with 12 bases lying between them. CDR3 DNA sequence: TGCAGTGCTAGAGGACGGGGGGCATACTATGGCTACACCTTC. Translated, it gives CSARGRGAYYGYTF.

This clonotype was picked up a small number of times. The CDR3 here is CASSRGLTGNTIYF. The CDR3 coding sequence is TGTGCCAGCAGCCGGGGGCTCACTGGAAACACCATATATTTT. The chain has TRBV6-6 and TRBJ1-3, with D perhaps matching TRBD1 (6 bases). V was shortened by 6 bases and J by 2 bases, with 11 bases between the two germline ends. The CDR3 covers 14 residues. Germline assignment: CDR1 MNHNY and CDR2 SVGAGI (reference sequence).

This clonotype was found many times. The chain combines TRBV6-2 or TRBV6-3 with TRBJ2-3, with D hard to call. The CDR3 consists of 14 residues. Between the trimmed V and J ends, which lost 6 bases and 0 bases, there was a span of 10 bases. Germline values: CDR1 MNHEY, CDR2 SVGEGT. The CDR3, as DNA: TGTGCCAGCAGCCCGTTTTCTAGCACAGATACGCAGTATTTT. Its protein product is CASSPFSSTDTQYF.

This clonotype was counted at least ten times. V usage is TRBV29-1 and J usage is TRBJ2-7; either TRBD1 or TRBD2 may supply D (6 bases each). This CDR3 region has 14 residues. Germline V gene sequence: CDR1 SQVTM, CDR2 ANQGSEA. The V end was cut by 4 bases, the J end by 7 bases, with 20 bases between. CDR3 DNA: TGCAGCGTTGCTCGGACAGCGGGTGGCGAGGAGCAGTACTTC. Protein product: CSVARTAGGEEQYF.

The chain employs TRBV23-1 and TRBJ2-2; the D is unclear. TRBV23-1 is classed as an ORF, of uncertain function. Trimming cost V 0 bases and J 2 bases, with 10 bases left between them. The length of the CDR3 is 16 residues. The CDR3 loop reads CASSQSGTENTGELFF. CDR3 sequence (DNA): TGCGCCAGCAGTCAATCGGGAACCGAAAACACCGGGGAGCTGTTTTTT.